This T cell receptor beta chain was sequenced during a study of blood T cell repertoires in COVID-19. Study overall: The United States, Italy and Spain were the sources of the acute and convalescent COVID-19 samples. T cells, B-cell-depleted T cells, or PBMCs supplied cDNA or gDNA.

This clone has just one count. V was trimmed by 1 base and J by 0 bases, leaving 10 bases between them. CDR3 size: 15 residues. Looked up from germline, CDR1 is SGDLS and CDR2 is YYNGEE. In the authors' methods: How many nucleated cells were present was estimated from reference gene primer amplification. The table came from immunoSEQ multiplex PCR; TCRdb's copy has only in-frame clones and leaves some out. From that table come the V and J calls and clone size; the DNA was used to work out D and trimming. The data show around 190,000 clones, over 80% seen once. During active infection, Seattle patients enrolled and were then monitored through disease.

The sequenced material came from peripheral blood. The rearrangement joins TRBV9 to TRBJ1-1; D is unclear. The sequence was obtained from a woman between 65 and 79 years old with COVID-19, enrolled during active disease. CDR3 sequence: CASSVLPGVNTEAFF. In nucleotides, the CDR3 is TGTGCCAGCAGCGTACTACCGGGAGTGAACACTGAAGCTTTCTTT.